This T cell receptor (beta chain) was sequenced for a study of radiotherapy plus CTLA-4 blockade in lung cancer. At the level of the study: Disease control was present in around a third of patients, and objective responses in approximately 20%. Overall study findings and caveats: Radiotherapy with ipilimumab was followed by blood expansion of tumor-derived clones.

This CDR3 comprises 16 residues. J gave up 6 bases and V 3 bases, and 7 bases lay outside the gene matches. Germline V gene data show CDR1 as LNHDA and CDR2 as SQIVND (reference sequence). Regarding this clone: What it binds is not known.

The method was immunoSEQ multiplex PCR; TCRdb's version includes in-frame clones alone and lacks a portion of them. The table lists about 88,000 clones, 60% to 80% of them singletons. Patients in the study, people with chemo-refractory metastatic non-small-cell lung cancer, received focal radiation plus ipilimumab CTLA-4 blockade. The source material was peripheral blood, sampled from a patient treated with radiotherapy plus ipilimumab. This sequence originates from a human donor with non-small cell lung cancer that progressed on radiotherapy plus ipilimumab. The V call is TRBV19, the J call TRBJ2-2; TRBD2 matches at 10 bases. The chain's CDR3 is CASSISLAGGSGELFF. The CDR3 coding sequence is TGTGCCAGTAGTATCTCCTTAGCGGGGGGCTCCGGGGAGCTGTTTTTT.